This entry describes one T cell receptor (beta chain). TCRdb passed the 5' RACE reads through MiXCR, listing each CDR3 protein once. This sample has 120,000 or so distinct CDR3 sequences; 8% to 10% occur once, and the top ten carry roughly 43%. This sample is part of a study of T cells after yellow fever vaccination. The length of the CDR3 is 15 residues. From germline, CDR1 is SGHVS and CDR2 FQNEAQ. The V and J ends lost 5 bases and 8 bases, in that order; junction bases with no gene match: 8. Sample: CD8+ T cells sorted from PBMCs, taken on the day of the yellow fever booster vaccination. This receptor was identified in a man aged 18 to 29 who received the YFV17D yellow fever vaccine. V is TRBV7-8 and J is TRBJ1-6; 8 bases agree with TRBD1. This CDR3 reads CASSAPGTGDSPLHF. CDR3 sequence (DNA): TGTGCCAGCAGCGCACCCGGGACAGGAGATTCACCCCTCCACTTT.